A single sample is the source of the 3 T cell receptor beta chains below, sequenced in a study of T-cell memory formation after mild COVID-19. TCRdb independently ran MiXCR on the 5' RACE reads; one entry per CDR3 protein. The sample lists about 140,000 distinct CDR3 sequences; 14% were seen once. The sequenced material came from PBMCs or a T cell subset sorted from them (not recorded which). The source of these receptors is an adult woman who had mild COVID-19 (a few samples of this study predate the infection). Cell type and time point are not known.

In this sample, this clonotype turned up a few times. In DNA form, the CDR3 reads TGTGCCAGCAGTTTAGGGCTAGCGGAAGAGACCCAGTACTTC. Translation: CASSLGLAEETQYF. The V call is TRBV12-3 or TRBV12-4, the J call TRBJ2-5; TRBD2 matches 7 bases. J lost 3 bases, V lost 1 base, and 2 bases had no gene match. The CDR3 is 14 amino acids.

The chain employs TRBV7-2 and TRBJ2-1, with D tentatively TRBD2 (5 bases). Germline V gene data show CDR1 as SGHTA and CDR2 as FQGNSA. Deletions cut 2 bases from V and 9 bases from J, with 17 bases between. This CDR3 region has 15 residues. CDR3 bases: TGTGCCAGCAGCTTAATTCTAGCTGGGTATATTGAGCAGTTCTTC. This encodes CASSLILAGYIEQFF.

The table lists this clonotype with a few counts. The DNA for the CDR3 is TGTGCCAGCAGCCAAGATAACGGGGGCTTGAACACCGGGGAGCTGTTTTTT. It translates to CASSQDNGGLNTGELFF. The rearrangement uses TRBV3-1 and TRBJ2-2; D possibly matches TRBD1 or TRBD2 (6 bases each). V shed 0 bases and J shed 1 base, with 12 bases lying between them. Germline V gene sequence: CDR1 LGHDT, CDR2 YNNKEL (reference sequence). The CDR3 covers 17 residues.